This T cell receptor (beta chain) was recovered during a study of monozygotic twins with inflammatory bowel disease. Each CDR3 protein gets one entry in TCRdb, which reprocessed the 5' RACE reads and gives no DNA. The sample shows around 450,000 distinct CDR3 sequences, and 2% to 3% sits with its ten largest clones. The CDR3 is 13 amino acids. CDR1 is DFQATT, CDR2 SNEGSKA, per germline (reference sequence). V usage is TRBV20-1 and J usage is TRBJ1-1. What was sequenced was blood. The origin of this receptor is a human donor with ulcerative colitis or Crohn's disease, or a healthy co-twin of an affected twin (not recorded which). CDR3 loop: CSASGDMNTEAFF.